This T cell receptor beta chain derives from a study of T cells expressing NK-cell markers (TCRdb year 2020). Background for the entire study: TCR beta-chain repertoires were profiled in sorted CD3+CD56+NKG2C+, CD3+CD56+NKG2C- and CD3+CD56-NKG2C+ T-cell subsets from several donors. Among the eight sequenced donors, only one was HCMV-seronegative, while the other seven were HCMV-seropositive. The study sequenced eight donors, all healthy volunteers chosen at random: three men and five women. Libraries were sequenced as 2 x 150 bp reads on Illumina HiSeq 2000/2500, MiSeq or NextSeq. What the work shows at the level of the full study, not this receptor alone: In several donors, the dominant CD3+CD56+NKG2C+ clonotypes ranked among the top 10 CD8+ clonotypes, making up roughly 1.0-7.0% of CD8+ T cells. Those dominant clonotypes were again the most abundant among CD3+CD56-NKG2C+ cells in a handful of donors, at about 28.3-60.1%. It remained unclear whether the expanded NKG2C-expressing T cell clones were specific for HCMV antigens.

HCMV serostatus was determined by detecting HCMV-specific IgG in serum with a commercial ELISA kit. Ficoll density gradient centrifugation was used to isolate peripheral blood mononuclear cells from blood. The data were produced on an Illumina HiSeq 2000. The TCR beta cDNA libraries were made using 5'RACE template switching, a step that added both a universal primer site and unique molecular identifiers. Priming for cDNA synthesis came from the TCR beta constant segment, and two successive PCR amplification steps followed. The authors' pipeline ran thus. MIGEC was used to demultiplex reads and group the reads by UMI, and MiTCR was used to assemble and quantify clonotypes. To exclude erroneous sequences, only TCR cDNA sequences supported by at least two reads were retained. Downstream repertoire analysis used the tcR package, and clonotypes were matched across fractions by CDR3 nucleotide sequence plus V segment. VDJmatch was used to annotate antigen specificity against VDJdb, with one amino acid substitution allowed in CDR3. TCRdb reprocessed the reads into one record per CDR3 protein sequence, lacking DNA. These V and J calls are TCRdb output, not the study's own analysis. This sample's table contains fewer than 400,000 distinct CDR3 sequences. Around 5% of the sample is held by the ten biggest clonotypes.

From the germline V gene, CDR1 is SGHDT and CDR2 is YYEEEE. CDR3 length: 16 amino acids, cysteine to phenylalanine. A DNA sequence was not provided. Concerning this clonotype itself: It has no known antigen specificity.

In this chain, TRBV5-6 is recombined with TRBJ1-6. The sample was blood T cells: a sorted CD56 or NKG2C T cell subset, CD4+ or CD8+ T cells, or bulk PBMC T cells (not recorded which). The TCR comes from a man aged 18 to 69 in good health. The CDR3 region: CASSRRGVTYNSPLHF. Reference TRBV5-6 and TRBJ1-6 genes cover what lies past the CDR3, so the full variable domain is DAGVTQSPTHLIKTRGQQVTLRCSPKSGHDTVSWYQQALGQGPQFIFQYYEEEERQRGNFPDRFSGHQFPNYSSELNVNALLLGDSALYLCASSRRGVTYNSPLHFGNGTRLTVT.